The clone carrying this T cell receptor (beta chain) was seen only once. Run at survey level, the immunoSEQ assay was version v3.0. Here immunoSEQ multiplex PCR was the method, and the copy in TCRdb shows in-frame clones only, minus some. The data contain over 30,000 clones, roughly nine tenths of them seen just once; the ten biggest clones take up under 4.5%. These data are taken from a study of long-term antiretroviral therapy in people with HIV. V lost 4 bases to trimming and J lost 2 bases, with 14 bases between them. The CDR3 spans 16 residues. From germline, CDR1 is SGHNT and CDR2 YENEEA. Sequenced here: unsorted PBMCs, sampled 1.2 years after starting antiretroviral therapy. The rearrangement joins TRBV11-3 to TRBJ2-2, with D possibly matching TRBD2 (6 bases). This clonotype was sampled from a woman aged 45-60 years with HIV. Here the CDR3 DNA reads TGTGCCAGCAGCTCGGGACTTACTCTAAACACCGGGGAGCTGTTTTTT. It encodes CASSSGLTLNTGELFF.